Listed below are T cell receptor beta chains from one sample, sequenced in a study of long-term antiretroviral therapy in people with HIV. Profiling relied on immunoSEQ multiplex PCR, and the TCRdb table lists in-frame clones only, not all of them. The sample includes about 38,000 clones, over 75% seen only once; the top ten take around 5.1%. The sample here was unsorted PBMCs, taken 1.5 years after starting antiretroviral therapy. These receptor sequences come from a man aged 18 to 29 with HIV. Both conserved end residues are part of each CDR3. Fields, in order: D gene, J gene, clone size, V gene, CDR3 protein, CDR3 DNA. The D gene is left open where the match is weak. Clone size is given for some rows only: seen once, a few or many times, or a class if the clone is expanded.

TRBD1	TRBJ1-5	.	TRBV5-1	CASSVGQGDQPQHF	TGCGCCAGCAGCGTTGGACAGGGTGATCAGCCCCAGCATTTT
.	TRBJ1-1	.	TRBV13	CASSEGGRATEAFF	TGTGCCAGCAGCGAAGGTGGCCGTGCCACTGAAGCTTTCTTT
.	TRBJ2-2	few	TRBV7-8	CASSSPTRTGELFF	TGTGCCAGCAGCTCCCCGACTAGAACCGGGGAGCTGTTTTTT
.	TRBJ2-6	.	TRBV5-4	CASSKGVGSHSGANVLTF	TGTGCCAGCAGCAAGGGTGTAGGGAGCCACTCTGGGGCCAACGTCCTGACTTTC
.	TRBJ2-7	.	TRBV19	CASSIIGSSPSEQYF	TGTGCCAGTAGTATAATTGGAAGCAGCCCCAGCGAGCAGTACTTC
.	TRBJ1-2	few	TRBV19	CASSGGYGYTF	TGTGCCAGTAGTGGAGGCTATGGCTACACCTTC
.	TRBJ2-7	.	TRBV27	CASSLSGSSYEQYF	TGTGCCAGCAGTTTATCGGGAAGCTCCTACGAGCAGTACTTC
TRBD1	TRBJ2-7	.	TRBV4-2	CASSQGQGKSSYEQYF	TGTGCCAGCAGCCAAGGACAGGGTAAGAGTTCCTACGAGCAGTACTTC
.	TRBJ2-7	few	TRBV9	CASSLRGEGHYEQYF	TGTGCCAGCAGCTTGAGGGGGGAAGGGCACTACGAGCAGTACTTC
TRBD2	TRBJ2-2	once	TRBV7-9	CASSTTSGYTGELFF	TGTGCCAGCAGCACGACTAGCGGGTACACCGGGGAGCTGTTTTTT
.	TRBJ2-7	.	TRBV5-8	CASSLLRDSYEQYF	TGTGCCAGCAGCTTACTGCGGGACTCCTACGAGCAGTACTTC
.	TRBJ2-2	few	TRBV19	CASTAGPAGELFF	TGTGCCAGTACGGCGGGACCCGCCGGGGAGCTGTTTTTT
.	TRBJ2-7	.	TRBV5-6	CASSLMSHEQYF	TGTGCCAGCAGCCTAATGAGCCACGAGCAGTACTTC
TRBD1	TRBJ2-1	.	TRBV18	CASSPLGTGDYNEQFF	TGTGCCAGCTCACCGTTGGGGACAGGTGACTACAATGAGCAGTTCTTC
.	TRBJ2-2	.	TRBV15	CATSRDGSSTGELFF	TGTGCCACCAGCAGGGACGGGAGTAGTACCGGGGAGCTGTTTTTT
TRBD1	TRBJ1-1	.	TRBV11-2	CASSSRTGRNTEAFF	TGTGCCAGCAGCAGCAGGACAGGTCGGAACACTGAAGCTTTCTTT
.	TRBJ1-2	.	TRBV29-1	CSVPGNDGYTF	TGCAGCGTCCCTGGGAACGATGGCTACACCTTC
TRBD2	TRBJ2-7	.	TRBV27	CASSLNGRAGYEQYF	TGTGCCAGCAGTTTGAACGGGAGGGCCGGATATGAGCAGTACTTC
TRBD2	TRBJ2-7	.	TRBV19	CASNPGTRIHEQYF	TGTGCCAGTAATCCCGGGACTAGAATCCACGAGCAGTACTTC
.	TRBJ1-1	.	TRBV4-1	CASRGVTTGTEAFF	TGCGCCAGCAGGGGGGTCACTACGGGAACTGAAGCTTTCTTT
.	TRBJ2-3	.	TRBV29-1	CSVRSSTDTQYF	TGCAGCGTTCGCTCTAGCACAGATACGCAGTATTTT
.	TRBJ2-5	.	TRBV9	CASSLTVLSGTQYF	TGTGCCAGCAGCCTGACGGTACTCTCCGGGACCCAGTACTTC
.	TRBJ2-3	.	TRBV27	CASRGGTDTQYF	TGTGCCAGCAGGGGGGGCACAGATACGCAGTATTTT
.	TRBJ2-2	few	TRBV11-3	CASSSGGTNTGELFF	TGTGCCAGCAGCTCTGGCGGTACGAACACCGGGGAGCTGTTTTTT
.	TRBJ2-7	.	TRBV5-6	CASSRNTFGEQYF	TGTGCCAGCAGCCGAAACACGTTTGGTGAGCAGTACTTC
.	TRBJ1-1	once	TRBV13	CASSMDFKGTEAFF	TGTGCCAGCAGCATGGACTTTAAGGGGACTGAAGCTTTCTTT
TRBD2	TRBJ2-7	.	TRBV14	CASSFGTSGYEQYF	TGTGCCAGCAGCTTCGGGACTAGCGGGTACGAGCAGTACTTC
TRBD1	TRBJ2-7	.	TRBV9	CASSADRVSPQYF	TGTGCCAGCAGCGCGGACAGGGTTAGCCCGCAGTACTTC
.	TRBJ1-2	.	TRBV27	CASKGRGLTNYGYTF	TGTGCCAGTAAGGGTCGGGGATTGACTAACTATGGCTACACCTTC
.	TRBJ2-7	.	TRBV9	CASSKGRYSYEQYF	TGTGCCAGCAGCAAGGGCAGGTATTCCTACGAGCAGTACTTC
.	TRBJ2-7	few	TRBV6-6	CAAREPYYEQYF	TGTGCCGCACGGGAGCCCTACTACGAGCAGTACTTC
.	TRBJ2-7	few	TRBV5-1	CASSLDWGVAEQYF	TGCGCCAGCAGCTTGGATTGGGGAGTGGCCGAGCAGTACTTC
.	TRBJ2-1	.	TRBV7-9	CASSPTQGRDYNEQFF	TGTGCCAGCAGCCCAACCCAGGGCAGGGACTACAATGAGCAGTTCTTC
.	TRBJ2-7	few	TRBV27	CASSLGQSYEQYF	TGTGCCAGCAGTCTAGGACAGTCCTACGAGCAGTACTTC
.	TRBJ2-5	once	TRBV7-9	CASSGLTGEETQYF	TGTGCCAGCAGTGGGCTCACAGGTGAAGAGACCCAGTACTTC
.	TRBJ2-7	.	TRBV30	CAWSGGPYEQYF	TGTGCCTGGAGTGGGGGCCCCTACGAGCAGTACTTC
.	TRBJ2-1	.	TRBV29-1	CSAQRAETNEQFF	TGCAGCGCCCAAAGGGCGGAAACCAATGAGCAGTTCTTC
.	TRBJ2-7	.	TRBV5-5	CASSLAARVQGEQYF	TGTGCCAGCAGCTTGGCCGCCAGGGTGCAGGGTGAGCAGTACTTC
TRBD2	TRBJ2-1	.	TRBV11-2	CASSFLAGVDEQFF	TGTGCCAGCAGCTTTCTAGCGGGAGTCGATGAGCAGTTCTTC
TRBD1	TRBJ1-5	once	TRBV28	CASRPKTGAQPQHF	TGTGCCAGCCGACCCAAAACAGGGGCCCAGCCCCAGCATTTT
.	TRBJ2-7	few	TRBV5-1	CASSPEEELYEQYF	TGCGCCAGCAGCCCGGAGGAGGAACTGTACGAGCAGTACTTC
.	TRBJ2-3	.	TRBV27	CASSLYGRGDTQYF	TGTGCCAGCAGTTTGTATGGAAGGGGAGATACGCAGTATTTT
TRBD1	TRBJ2-3	.	TRBV28	CASSGRDSSGTDTQYF	TGTGCCAGCAGTGGCCGGGACAGCTCCGGCACAGATACGCAGTATTTT
.	TRBJ1-2	once	TRBV5-1	CASSLEGANYGYTF	TGCGCCAGCAGCTTGGAGGGAGCTAACTATGGCTACACCTTC
TRBD1	TRBJ1-2	.	TRBV18	CASSPGQGHGYTF	TGTGCCAGCTCACCGGGACAGGGACATGGCTACACCTTC
.	TRBJ2-2	.	TRBV29-1	CSVDLTEGPGELFF	TGCAGCGTTGATCTTACTGAGGGGCCCGGGGAGCTGTTTTTT
TRBD2	TRBJ2-1	.	TRBV5-6	CASSREAGDEQFF	TGTGCCAGCAGCCGCGAAGCGGGGGATGAGCAGTTCTTC
.	TRBJ1-1	.	TRBV27	CASSLDPTGEAFF	TGTGCCAGCAGTTTAGATCCGACAGGCGAAGCTTTCTTT
.	TRBJ2-3	few	TRBV19	CASSIVGSTDTQYF	TGTGCCAGTAGTATAGTCGGAAGCACAGATACGCAGTATTTT
TRBD1	TRBJ2-2	few	TRBV5-1	CASSLGTGNTGELFF	TGCGCCAGCAGCTTGGGGACAGGGAACACCGGGGAGCTGTTTTTT
.	TRBJ1-1	.	TRBV6-6	CASSTQGNTEAFF	TGTGCCAGCAGTACACAGGGGAACACTGAAGCTTTCTTT